This T cell receptor beta chain comes out of a study of T cell responses to AZD1222 COVID-19 vaccine. Background on the study: Second-dose intervals near 4 or 12 weeks were combined.

Using immunoSEQ multiplex PCR, the repertoire was profiled, and TCRdb retains in-frame clones only, with some absent. The profile shows almost 55,000 clones, around 84% of them singletons. The CDR3 totals 11 residues. Germline CDR1 reads SEHNR; CDR2 reads FQNEAQ (reference sequence). Trimming cost V 3 bases and J 9 bases, with 9 bases left between them. This sample comprised peripheral blood, obtained on day 0 of AZD1222 vaccination. The TCR was taken from an adult in good health. This rearrangement joins TRBV7-9 to TRBJ2-7, with D hard to call. The CDR3 spells CASSLGPGQYF. The CDR3 coding sequence is TGTGCCAGCAGCTTGGGCCCGGGGCAGTACTTC.